The entry below describes one T cell receptor (beta chain). At one end the junction does not follow the germline gene, possibly because of a read error. MiXCR, run by TCRdb on the RT-PCR reads, gives a single entry per CDR3 protein. The table records approximately 170,000 distinct CDR3 sequences, 24% of them present only once. CDR1 is DFQATT and CDR2 is SNEGSKA in the germline V gene (reference sequence). This CDR3 region has 12 residues. These data belong to a study of patients and donors after allogeneic stem cell transplantation. This sequence originates from a human donor who was either an allogeneic HSCT recipient or a stem cell or donor lymphocyte infusion donor (not recorded which). It is not recorded whose cells these are; they may come from a transplant donor. The source material was blood, either unsorted or a sorted T cell fraction (not recorded which). This sequence joins TRBV20-1 and TRBJ1-2; D call uncertain. CDR3 in amino acids: CSAPYAADGCTF. The CDR3 coding sequence is TGCAGTGCTCCCTATGCAGCCGATGGCTGCACCTTC.